A selection of T cell receptor beta chains follows, all from one sample in a study of shared clonotypes between healthy human individuals. Using immunoSEQ multiplex PCR, the repertoire was profiled, and TCRdb retains in-frame clones only, with some absent. The data contain roughly 2 million clones, roughly 95% of them seen just once; the ten biggest clones take up approximately 0.13%. Specimen: naive CD4+ T cells sorted from blood. These receptors were taken from a man aged 18 to 30 in good health. Each CDR3 is given without its conserved first and last residue. Each record gives: V gene, J gene, D gene, CDR3 protein. The D gene is left open where the match is weak.

TRBV18	TRBJ1-2	.	ASSPLGGFGEGYT
TRBV28	TRBJ1-3	.	ASGGGVSGNTIY
TRBV6-1	TRBJ2-3	TRBD2	ASSTAGGTDTQY
TRBV7-2	TRBJ1-2	.	ASSLSEVNGYT
TRBV10-3	TRBJ2-7	TRBD1	AISPQGAGEQY
TRBV18	TRBJ1-1	.	ASSPEGANTEAF
TRBV21-1	TRBJ2-7	.	ASSKVGTYSYEQY
TRBV6-6	TRBJ2-7	TRBD1	ASSSDRGNYEQY
TRBV27	TRBJ1-2	TRBD1	ASSFGDRGLFGYT
TRBV20-1	TRBJ2-1	.	SARVWGEQF
TRBV6-5	TRBJ2-7	.	ASSYRGQTSYEQY
TRBV18	TRBJ2-1	.	ASSLQGGGNEQF
TRBV21-1	TRBJ2-5	.	ASTLTGYPGAWETQY
TRBV25-1	TRBJ2-4	.	ASSELGPGAKNIQY
TRBV10-3	TRBJ1-1	.	AISDRGANTEAF
TRBV6-4	TRBJ2-2	.	ASSGWDVNTGELF
TRBV9	TRBJ2-7	TRBD1	ASSVQGTGC
TRBV19	TRBJ1-4	.	ASSSRVGEKLF
TRBV7-3	TRBJ2-3	.	ASSLTTSVMDTQY
TRBV7-8	TRBJ1-6	.	ASSRGAGELSPLH
TRBV27	TRBJ2-6	.	ASSLEGRVSGANVLT
TRBV30	TRBJ2-7	.	AWKIQGLHEQY
TRBV15	TRBJ1-6	.	ATSRGTREKSSYNSPLH
TRBV28	TRBJ2-2	TRBD1	ASRQGRTGELF
TRBV29-1	TRBJ1-5	.	SVVPGGGNQPQH
TRBV30	TRBJ1-4	TRBD1	AWSETGGGNEKLF
TRBV7-9	TRBJ2-3	.	ASSPYGSTSTDTQY
TRBV28	TRBJ2-5	TRBD1	ASSKGQGTRETQY
TRBV7-2	TRBJ1-6	.	ASRLSVGTSYNSPLH
TRBV7-2	TRBJ1-1	.	ASSLQENTEAF
TRBV18	TRBJ2-1	TRBD2	ASWPSGGGYNEQF
TRBV6-6	TRBJ2-7	.	ASGAGGSNYEQY
TRBV10-1	TRBJ2-3	TRBD2	ASSGGRAGADTQY
TRBV6-5	TRBJ1-1	TRBD1	ASRWTGGTTEAF
TRBV20-1	TRBJ2-7	.	SVSGSYEQY
TRBV6-5	TRBJ2-7	.	ASSYSGGFTYEQY
TRBV27	TRBJ2-5	.	ASSLGGRQETQY
TRBV13	TRBJ1-2	.	ASSFGQLDGGGYT
TRBV5-4	TRBJ1-1	.	ASRGTTGNTEAF
TRBV19	TRBJ2-5	TRBD2	ATRTGGRETQY
TRBV4-3	TRBJ1-3	TRBD1	ASSQASQGYTIY
TRBV6-6	TRBJ1-5	.	ASSYSDTGNQPQH
TRBV30	TRBJ1-5	.	ACGRGNQPQH
TRBV11-3	TRBJ2-3	TRBD1	ASSLTGEVTDTQY
TRBV19	TRBJ2-2	TRBD2	ASSIVGRGDGELF
TRBV2	TRBJ1-5	.	ASKEEGNQPQH
TRBV13	TRBJ2-2	.	ASSSAYTGELF
TRBV5-1	TRBJ2-7	.	ASQSDGRVVNEQY
TRBV7-9	TRBJ1-3	TRBD1	ASRYDRGPGNTIY
TRBV5-6	TRBJ2-3	.	ASSLGLATDTQY
TRBV11-2	TRBJ2-7	TRBD2	ASSILRTSGDEQY
TRBV9	TRBJ1-2	.	ASSVAQSFGDGYT
TRBV5-1	TRBJ1-2	TRBD1	ASSAGQGHGYT
TRBV4-3	TRBJ2-7	.	ASSQLLGGYEQY
TRBV25-1	TRBJ1-2	TRBD1	ASTGGTSSNYGYT
TRBV27	TRBJ1-2	TRBD1	ASSSGTAYGYT